The T cell receptor beta chain described here comes from a study of T-cell reconstitution after alpha-beta-depleted transplantation in children. Library preparation (for TCRbeta) was performed with unique molecular identifiers. TCRdb re-called the PCR reads through MiXCR, storing one row per CDR3 protein. The data contain approximately 300,000 distinct CDR3 sequences, 11% of them singletons. General observations from the study: T-cell counts and diversity were attributed mostly to newly produced T cells one year after transplant. Several patients had high TCRbeta diversity at day 60; it came from surviving recipient T cells and thymic progenitors. About two months after transplant, alpha-beta T cells reportedly came from several hundred expanded graft clones.

In this sample, this clonotype turned up many times. The antigen is undetermined. This CDR3 has 13 residues. Trimming shortened V by 5 bases and J by 5 bases, and 13 bases separated the two germline ends. Germline lookup yields CDR1 SQVTM and CDR2 ANQGSEA. The source was peripheral blood, collected 180 days after TCRalphabeta/CD19-depleted stem cell transplant. This TCR derives from a male patient aged 2 to 9 who had a stem cell transplant for chronic granulomatous disease, so the T cells may come from the graft donor. V usage is TRBV29-1 and J usage is TRBJ2-1, with no clear D. This CDR3 reads CSVLDFSNNEQFF. The CDR3 DNA reads TGCAGCGTTTTAGACTTTTCGAACAATGAGCAGTTCTTC.